A selection of T cell receptor beta chains follows, all from one sample in a study of shared clonotypes between healthy human individuals. Data came from immunoSEQ multiplex PCR; TCRdb stores just in-frame clones and leaves some out. There are about 520,000 clones in the sample; 65% to 85% occur only once, and approximately 12% lies in the top ten. The specimen was PBMCs. The receptors shown here come from a middle-aged woman in good health. Some clones in this sample may be carry-over from other donors' samples. Each CDR3 is given with its conserved first and last residue. A D gene is named only where the DNA matches it firmly. Clone size is stated in some rows and not others, as once, few, many or a class when expanded.

j_call v_call clone_size d_call cdr3_aa cdr3_nt
TRBJ1-1 TRBV5-6 . TRBD1 CASSLQDRDTEAFF TGTGCCAGCAGCTTGCAGGACAGGGACACTGAAGCTTTCTTT
TRBJ1-1 TRBV30 . . CAWSGGSLGNTEAFF TGTGCCTGGAGTGGGGGCTCGTTAGGGAACACTGAAGCTTTCTTT
TRBJ2-5 TRBV5-4 . . CASRGPGLSVETQYF TGTGCCAGCAGGGGGCCTGGGCTCAGCGTGGAGACCCAGTACTTC
TRBJ1-5 TRBV27 many . CASSRSQGLRGNQPQHF TGTGCCAGCAGTCGCTCACAGGGACTCAGGGGCAATCAGCCCCAGCATTTT
TRBJ2-5 TRBV10-3 . . CAISESTNQETQYF TGTGCCATCAGTGAGTCGACGAACCAAGAGACCCAGTACTTC
TRBJ2-7 TRBV21-1 . . CASSAELGVSYEQYF TGTGCCAGCAGCGCGGAGCTCGGAGTCTCCTACGAGCAGTACTTC
TRBJ2-5 TRBV5-1 . . CASSLGLGIKETQYF TGCGCCAGCAGCTTGGGGCTTGGTATCAAAGAGACCCAGTACTTC
TRBJ2-2 TRBV5-1 . TRBD1 CASSLDRGHTGELFF TGCGCCAGCAGCTTGGACAGGGGGCACACCGGGGAGCTGTTTTTT
TRBJ2-7 TRBV21-1 once . CASSKARGLLFSYEQYF TGTGCCAGCAGCAAAGCCCGGGGACTCCTATTCTCCTACGAGCAGTACTTC
TRBJ1-5 TRBV18 . . CASSQGLRGNQPQHF TGTGCCAGCTCTCAGGGGCTACGTGGCAATCAGCCCCAGCATTTT